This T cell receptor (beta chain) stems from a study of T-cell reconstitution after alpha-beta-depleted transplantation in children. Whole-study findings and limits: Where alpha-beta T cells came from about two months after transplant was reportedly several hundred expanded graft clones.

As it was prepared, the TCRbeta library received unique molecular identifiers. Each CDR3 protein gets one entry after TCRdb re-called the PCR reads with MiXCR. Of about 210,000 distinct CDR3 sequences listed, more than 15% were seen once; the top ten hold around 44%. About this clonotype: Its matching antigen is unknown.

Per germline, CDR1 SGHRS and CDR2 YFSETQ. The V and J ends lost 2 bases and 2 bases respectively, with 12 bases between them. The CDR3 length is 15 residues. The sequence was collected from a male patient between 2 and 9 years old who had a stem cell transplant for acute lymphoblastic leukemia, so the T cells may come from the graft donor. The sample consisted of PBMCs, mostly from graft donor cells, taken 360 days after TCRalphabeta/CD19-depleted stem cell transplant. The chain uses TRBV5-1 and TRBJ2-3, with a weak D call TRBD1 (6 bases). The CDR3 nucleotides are TGCGCCAGCAGCTTTGGACAGAGGGACACAGATACGCAGTATTTT. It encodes CASSFGQRDTDTQYF.